The 29 T cell receptor beta chains given below trace back to one sample, sequenced in a study of T cell changes during pregnancy in multiple sclerosis. Here immunoSEQ multiplex PCR was the method, and the copy in TCRdb shows in-frame clones only, minus some. This table has about 41,000 clones, 85% to 95% appearing once. Sequences were derived from CD8+ T cells from peripheral blood mononuclear cells, sampled in the third trimester of pregnancy. The source of these receptors is a female donor with multiple sclerosis, enrolled in a pregnancy study.

The gene calls are TRBV6-1 and TRBJ2-1; TRBD2 matches at 9 bases. The CDR3 is 15 residues long. The junction had 2 bases not matched to a gene; V was cut back by 1 base and J by 4 bases. The germline CDR1 and CDR2 sequences are MNHNS and SASEGT. As DNA, the CDR3 is TGTGCCAGCAGTGAAGAGGCGGGAGGGTACAATGAGCAGTTCTTC. It is translated as CASSEEAGGYNEQFF.

J is TRBJ2-1 and V is TRBV7-8; D might be TRBD2 (5 bases). The CDR3 is made up of 13 amino acids. Trimming pared 5 bases from V and 6 bases from J, leaving 11 bases between. The germline V gene encodes CDR1 SGHVS and CDR2 FQNEAQ. The chain's CDR3 is CASSNLAGNEQFF. In nucleotides, the CDR3 is TGTGCCAGCAGCAACCTAGCTGGCAATGAGCAGTTCTTC. Full variable domain (rest looked up from reference TRBV7-8 and TRBJ2-1): GAGVSQSPRYKVAKRGQDVALRCDPISGHVSLFWYQQALGQGPEFLTYFQNEAQLDKSGLPSDRFFAERPEGSVSTLKIQRTQQEDSAVYLCASSNLAGNEQFFGPGTRLTVL.

This chain connects TRBV29-1 to TRBJ2-2, with D possibly being TRBD1 (6 bases). The CDR3 is 13 amino acids. The ends were cut back, 7 bases at V and 5 bases at J, with 14 bases in the middle. Germline V gene lookup returns CDR1 SQVTM and CDR2 ANQGSEA. The CDR3 bases are TGCAGCGCCGTCCCGGGACAAACCGGGGAGCTGTTTTTT. Amino acid sequence: CSAVPGQTGELFF.

The rearrangement joins TRBV11-1 to TRBJ2-3, with 10 bases that match TRBD2. This CDR3 has 17 amino acids. CDR1 and CDR2 from the germline V gene are SGHAT and FQDESV (reference sequence). V shed 4 bases, J shed 2 bases, and the junction held 9 bases outside the gene matches. The chain's CDR3 is CASSSVSAGGPTDTQYF. CDR3 sequence (DNA): TGTGCCAGCAGCTCCGTCTCAGCGGGGGGGCCCACAGATACGCAGTATTTT.

This clone is a singleton in its sample. The chain uses TRBV4-2 and TRBJ2-1, with no clear D. CDR3 length: 13 residues. V was clipped by 5 bases and J by 6 bases, with 11 bases between them. CDR1 and CDR2 (germline): LGHNA, YNFKEQ. The CDR3 sequence: CASSSPSGNEQFF. The CDR3 DNA reads as TGTGCCAGCAGCTCCCCGTCCGGCAATGAGCAGTTCTTC.

The CDR3 nucleotides read TGTGCCAGCAGCTTAGAAGGACTAGGGCTGGGCGAGCAGTACTTC. It is translated as CASSLEGLGLGEQYF. This rearrangement joins TRBV7-2 to TRBJ2-7; 7 bases match TRBD2. Losses at the gene ends were 1 base for V and 6 bases for J; bases not matched to a gene: 9. This CDR3 comprises 15 residues. Germline V gives CDR1 SGHTA, CDR2 FQGNSA.

The genes are TRBV9 and TRBJ1-1; D is unclear. The germline gives CDR1 SGDLS, CDR2 YYNGEE. The ends were cut back, 0 bases at V and 7 bases at J, with 10 bases in the middle. The CDR3 has 13 amino acids. The CDR3: CASSVVTQDEAFF. The CDR3 region has the DNA TGTGCCAGCAGCGTAGTTACACAAGATGAAGCTTTCTTT.

V is TRBV11-2 and J is TRBJ2-1; 13 bases align to TRBD2. The V segment lost 4 bases and the J segment 10 bases; nucleotides outside the gene matches: 4. Germline lookup yields CDR1 SGHAT and CDR2 FQNNGV. CDR3 size: 14 residues. CDR3 DNA sequence: TGTGCCAGCAGCTCAGGACTAGCGGGGGCCGAGCAGTTCTTC. Encoded protein: CASSSGLAGAEQFF.

This clone was seen a few times. This rearrangement joins TRBV5-6 to TRBJ1-1; unclear D gene. The CDR3 is made up of 15 amino acids. Germline V lookup: CDR1 SGHDT, CDR2 YYEEEE. Trimming pared 0 bases from V and 2 bases from J, leaving 11 bases between. Here the CDR3 DNA reads TGTGCCAGCAGCTTGGGGTTCAGCGGCAACACTGAAGCTTTCTTT. Translated, it gives CASSLGFSGNTEAFF.

V is TRBV7-8 and J is TRBJ2-5; tentatively, D is TRBD2 (6 bases). V dropped 5 bases and J dropped 5 bases, with 18 bases sitting between them. This CDR3 spans 15 amino acids. Germline lookup yields CDR1 SGHVS and CDR2 FQNEAQ. The DNA of the CDR3 is TGTGCCAGCAGCCAGGGTAGCGGCCGGGAGGAGACCCAGTACTTC. This sequence encodes CASSQGSGREETQYF.

This chain connects TRBV27 to TRBJ2-7; D is unclear. The CDR3 contains 14 residues. CDR1 is MNHEY, CDR2 SMNVEV, per germline (reference sequence). Trimming took 3 bases from V and 1 from J, leaving 10 bases between them. CDR3 nucleotides: TGTGCCAGCAGTTTTGGCCAGGCATCCTACGAGCAGTACTTC. Translating it yields CASSFGQASYEQYF.

The chain is built from TRBV12-5 and TRBJ2-5; maybe TRBD2 (5 bases). Germline V CDR1 and CDR2: LGHNT, FRNRAP. The CDR3 has 15 amino acids. With 0 bases removed from V and 3 bases from J, the gap between germline ends came to 11 bases. CDR3 sequence: CASGLVRGLEETQYF. The CDR3 nucleotides are TGTGCTAGTGGTTTGGTACGAGGGCTTGAAGAGACCCAGTACTTC.

This chain links TRBV11-1 with TRBJ2-7; D is possibly TRBD2 (5 bases). The CDR3 extends over 12 amino acids. CDR1 is SGHAT and CDR2 is FQDESV in the germline V gene (reference sequence). Trimming shortened V by 6 bases and J by 3 bases, and 9 bases separated the two germline ends. The CDR3 sequence: CASSRGSYEQYF. CDR3 nucleotides: TGTGCCAGCAGTAGAGGGAGCTACGAGCAGTACTTC. Variable domain in full (rest from reference TRBV11-1 and TRBJ2-7): EAEVAQSPRYKITEKSQAVAFWCDPISGHATLYWYRQILGQGPELLVQFQDESVVDDSQLPKDRFSAERLKGVDSTLKIQPAELGDSAMYLCASSRGSYEQYFGPGTRLTVT.

About this clone itself: One junction end does not reproduce the germline sequence, and a read error may be involved. This chain links TRBV6-1 with TRBJ2-1, with 13 positions matching TRBD2. Germline lookup yields CDR1 MNHNS and CDR2 SASEGT. There are 15 residues in the CDR3. CDR3 nucleotides: TGTGCCAGCAATGAAGGACTAGCGGGAGATGATGAGCAGTTCTTC. Its translation is CASNEGLAGDDEQFF.

The J gene is TRBJ2-7, the V gene TRBV7-9; no clear D gene. The germline V and J ends were trimmed by 2 bases and 6 bases, with 11 bases remaining between them. This CDR3 is 13 amino acids long. Germline V gene data show CDR1 as SEHNR and CDR2 as FQNEAQ (reference sequence). The CDR3 is CASSLLFQVEQYF. In DNA, the CDR3 is TGTGCCAGCAGCTTATTGTTTCAGGTCGAGCAGTACTTC.

The chain employs TRBV7-9 and TRBJ1-2, with D maybe TRBD1 (5 bases). The V end lost 5 bases, the J end lost 3 bases, and 19 bases lay between the germline ends. Germline V CDR1 and CDR2: SEHNR, FQNEAQ (reference sequence). This CDR3 has 16 residues. CDR3 amino acids: CASSRGRSHYDYGYTF. CDR3 nucleotides: TGTGCCAGCAGCAGGGGCAGGTCCCATTACGACTATGGCTACACCTTC.

In its sample, this clone was seen once. This chain uses TRBV2 with TRBJ1-5; 7 bases line up with TRBD1. Germline CDR1 is SNHLY and CDR2 is FYNNEI. Losses at the gene ends were 5 bases for V and 4 bases for J; bases not matched to a gene: 8. There are 15 residues in the CDR3. The CDR3 loop reads CASSLDRDGNQPQHF. The CDR3 DNA reads TGTGCCAGCAGTCTAGACAGGGATGGTAATCAGCCCCAGCATTTT. The full variable domain, in which reference TRBV2 and TRBJ1-5 provide the parts outside the CDR3, is EPEVTQTPSHQVTQMGQEVILRCVPISNHLYFYWYRQILGQKVEFLVSFYNNEISEKSEIFDDQFSVERPDGSNFTLKIRSTKLEDSAMYFCASSLDRDGNQPQHFGDGTRLSIL.

J is TRBJ2-7 and V is TRBV28; 9 nucleotides line up with TRBD1. The germline gives CDR1 MDHEN, CDR2 SYDVKM. V shed 8 bases and J 3 bases; nucleotides not matched to a gene: 8. This CDR3 is built from 14 residues. The CDR3 sequence: CASCTSTGGYEQYF. In nucleotides, the CDR3 is TGTGCCAGCTGCACATCGACAGGGGGCTACGAGCAGTACTTC.

This rearrangement joins TRBV27 to TRBJ2-1; D uncertain. Trimming took 1 base from V and 6 from J, leaving 16 bases between them. CDR1 MNHEY and CDR2 SMNVEV come from the germline V gene (reference sequence). This CDR3 is 16 amino acids long. The CDR3 loop is CASSLLPRPLSNEQFF. The CDR3 DNA reads TGTGCCAGCAGTTTATTGCCTAGACCTCTATCCAATGAGCAGTTCTTC.

The chain carries TRBV27 and TRBJ2-1; 7 bases are a match to TRBD2. Germline assignment: CDR1 MNHEY and CDR2 SMNVEV (reference sequence). J lost 2 bases, V lost 7 bases, and 8 bases had no gene match. The CDR3 totals 15 residues. The CDR3 is CASTLSGTPYNEQFF. In DNA, the CDR3 is TGTGCCAGCACCCTGAGCGGGACGCCCTACAATGAGCAGTTCTTC.

The gene calls are TRBV7-9 and TRBJ2-1, with unresolved D. V gave up 7 bases and J gave up 2 bases, with 6 bases separating them. The CDR3 runs to 12 residues. The germline V gene encodes CDR1 SEHNR and CDR2 FQNEAQ (reference sequence). The CDR3 region is CASTRTYNEQFF. DNA for the CDR3: TGTGCCAGCACCCGTACCTACAATGAGCAGTTCTTC.

This chain joins TRBV6-5 and TRBJ1-1; 7 nucleotides line up with TRBD1. V was pared by 6 bases and J by 5 bases, with 9 bases of the junction left unmatched. The CDR3 has 14 amino acids. Germline V gene data show CDR1 as MNHEY and CDR2 as SVGAGI. The DNA of the CDR3 is TGTGCCAGCAGCAGTGAGGGGGCATCAACTGAAGCTTTCTTT. This gives the protein CASSSEGASTEAFF.

The chain employs TRBV6-6 and TRBJ1-1; D ambiguous. Per the germline V gene, CDR1 is MNHNY and CDR2 is SVGAGI (reference sequence). Between the trimmed V and J ends, which lost 0 bases and 0 bases, there was a span of 8 bases. The CDR3 consists of 15 residues. As DNA, the CDR3 is TGTGCCAGCAGTTACTCGGGCAGGCTGAACACTGAAGCTTTCTTT. This gives the protein CASSYSGRLNTEAFF.

This clone was recorded once. V and J are TRBV11-3 and TRBJ1-3; D uncertain. V lost 0 bases, J lost 0 bases, and 12 bases lay in between. Looked up from germline, CDR1 is SGHNT and CDR2 is YENEEA. The CDR3 spans 17 residues. The CDR3 region has the DNA TGTGCCAGCAGCTTAGAGAGGGAAATCGGCTCTGGAAACACCATATATTTT. This sequence encodes CASSLEREIGSGNTIYF.

CDR3 region: CASSRVDTQYF. The CDR3 DNA reads TGTGCCAGCAGCCGGGTCGATACGCAGTATTTT. V gene TRBV27 combines with J gene TRBJ2-3, with D hard to call. The CDR3 has 11 amino acids. Trimming removed 6 bases at V and 6 bases at J, with 7 bases between. Germline V gene sequence: CDR1 MNHEY, CDR2 SMNVEV (reference sequence).

This chain connects TRBV9 to TRBJ1-1; unclear D gene. CDR1 and CDR2 (germline): SGDLS, YYNGEE. The CDR3 loop spans 15 amino acids. V was cut by 0 bases and J by 1 base, with 10 bases left in between. The CDR3 is CASSVVASKNTEAFF. The CDR3 DNA reads as TGTGCCAGCAGCGTAGTAGCCAGTAAGAACACTGAAGCTTTCTTT.

The chain links TRBV11-2 to TRBJ2-1, with 14 bases aligning to TRBD2. The trim removed 4 bases at V and 4 bases at J, leaving 6 bases unmatched. Germline values: CDR1 SGHAT, CDR2 FQNNGV. The CDR3 is 17 residues long. CDR3 residues: CASSSGLAGGSYNEQFF. The CDR3, as DNA: TGTGCCAGCAGCTCCGGACTAGCGGGAGGATCATACAATGAGCAGTTCTTC. Complete variable domain (other parts from reference TRBV11-2 and TRBJ2-1): EAGVAQSPRYKIIEKRQSVAFWCNPISGHATLYWYQQILGQGPKLLIQFQNNGVVDDSQLPKDRFSAERLKGVDSTLKIQPAKLEDSAVYLCASSSGLAGGSYNEQFFGPGTRLTVL.

The chain links TRBV4-3 to TRBJ2-6; D is possibly TRBD2 (5 bases). Trimming cost V 1 base and J 4 bases, with 11 bases left between them. Germline lookup yields CDR1 LGHNA and CDR2 YSLEER. This CDR3 spans 16 amino acids. CDR3 residues: CASSQVEGSGANVLTF. Written as DNA, the CDR3 is TGCGCCAGCAGCCAAGTTGAGGGCTCCGGGGCCAACGTCCTGACTTTC.

The V call is TRBV27, the J call TRBJ2-7; 10 positions match TRBD2. CDR1 and CDR2 (germline): MNHEY, SMNVEV (reference sequence). Trimming took 5 bases from V and 0 from J; bases not matched to a gene: 10. The CDR3 totals 17 residues. DNA for the CDR3: TGTGCCAGCAGTACAACTAGCGGGGCTACAAGCTCCTACGAGCAGTACTTC. This translates into CASSTTSGATSSYEQYF.